The present T cell receptor (beta chain) was sequenced within a study of blood T cells in healthy people across ages. The CDR3 consists of 15 residues. V dropped 3 bases and J dropped 2 bases, with 13 bases sitting between them. Next came a second PCR, run for about 7 to 12 cycles, which used a sample-barcoded 5' primer along with a J-beta primer mix. Every sample returned 2.5 million or more CDR3-containing paired-end reads. TCRdb re-derived calls from the 5' RACE reads in MiXCR, one entry per CDR3 protein. The top ten clones hold about an eighth of a sample with around 990,000 distinct CDR3 sequences, 35% to 40% of them seen once. The sample, approximately 11 milliliters of peripheral blood, was drawn from each donor.

The V and J genes are TRBV12-3 or TRBV12-4 and TRBJ1-1; perhaps TRBD1 as D (5 bases). Sequenced sample: blood. The source of this sequence is a man aged 18 to 30 in good health. The CDR3 nucleotides are TGTGCCAGCAGTTTTCAGGGCCTCCAAAACACTGAAGCTTTCTTT. This translates into CASSFQGLQNTEAFF.